The 22 T cell receptor beta chains below come from one sample, sequenced in a study of OX40 agonist ivuxolimab in advanced cancers. This table comes from immunoSEQ multiplex PCR, and its TCRdb copy is limited to in-frame clones, with some not included. This table has approximately 35,000 clones, under 90% appearing once. The material sequenced was CD4+ or CD8+ T cells sorted from blood, taken in a trial of the OX40 agonist ivuxolimab. The origin of the receptors is an adult with an advanced solid tumor such as melanoma, head and neck, liver or kidney cancer.

The chain recombines TRBV6-5 with TRBJ2-2; 9 positions agree with TRBD2. With V trimmed by 5 bases and J by 7 bases, 8 bases remained unmatched. Germline CDR1 MNHEY, CDR2 SVGAGI. The CDR3 runs to 15 residues. CDR3 residues: CASSPGLAFDGELFF. In DNA, the CDR3 is TGTGCCAGCAGTCCGGGACTAGCCTTCGACGGGGAGCTGTTTTTT.

The rearrangement links TRBV28 to TRBJ1-5, with 9 bases lining up with TRBD1. The CDR3 consists of 15 residues. Unmatched junction bases numbered 7, after V lost 6 bases and J lost 4 bases. CDR1 is MDHEN and CDR2 is SYDVKM in the germline V gene. CDR3 coding DNA: TGTGCCAGCAGCACGGGACAGGGCCTGAATCAGCCCCAGCATTTT. It is translated as CASSTGQGLNQPQHF.

The V call is TRBV5-6, the J call TRBJ1-6; tentatively, D is TRBD1 (5 bases). The ends were cut back, 4 bases at V and 7 bases at J, with 12 bases in the middle. CDR3 length: 14 amino acids. The V gene's germline CDR1 is SGHDT and CDR2 YYEEEE. CDR3 sequence: CASSPGHANSPLHF. CDR3 coding DNA: TGTGCCAGCAGCCCTGGACACGCCAATTCACCCCTCCACTTT.

The chain has TRBV27 and TRBJ2-7; 10 nucleotides align to TRBD1. This CDR3 has 15 amino acids. V was pared by 0 bases and J by 5 bases, with 4 bases of the junction left unmatched. Germline V gene sequence: CDR1 MNHEY, CDR2 SMNVEV (reference sequence). CDR3 in DNA: TGTGCCAGCAGTTTATCAGACAGGGGGCTCCACGAGCAGTACTTC. This translates into CASSLSDRGLHEQYF.

The chain uses TRBV21-1 and TRBJ2-5; the table calls TRBD2, which could not be checked here. TRBV21-1 is a pseudogene locus. The CDR3 is 16 amino acids. CDR3 region: CASSRGTSGIQETQYF. CDR3 DNA sequence: TGTGCCAGCAGCAGAGGGACTAGCGGAATCCAAGAGACCCAGTACTTC.

V usage is TRBV28 and J usage is TRBJ2-5; D is perhaps TRBD2 (5 bases). V gave up 3 bases and J gave up 2 bases, with 10 bases separating them. Germline CDR1 MDHEN, CDR2 SYDVKM. CDR3 size: 14 residues. This chain's CDR3 is CASSFGAAQETQYF. The CDR3, as DNA: TGTGCCAGCAGTTTTGGAGCGGCACAAGAGACCCAGTACTTC.

The gene calls are TRBV7-9 and TRBJ1-5, with 8 bases that match TRBD1. CDR1 and CDR2 from the germline V gene are SEHNR and FQNEAQ (reference sequence). V shed 1 base and J 7 bases; nucleotides not matched to a gene: 9. This CDR3 is built from 16 residues. As DNA, the CDR3 is TGTGCCAGCAGCTTAGAGGGCAGGGGGCTGGGACAGCCCCAGCATTTT. Translated, it gives CASSLEGRGLGQPQHF.

The V and J genes are TRBV28 and TRBJ2-3; D is perhaps TRBD2 (7 bases). Germline V gene sequence: CDR1 MDHEN, CDR2 SYDVKM. Trimming took 5 bases from V and 1 from J, leaving 28 bases between them. The CDR3 sequence is 20 residues long. The CDR3: CASSPLAGNGGLTGTDTQYF. CDR3 nucleotide sequence: TGTGCCAGCAGTCCCCTAGCCGGGAACGGGGGGCTCACCGGCACAGATACGCAGTATTTT.

The chain combines TRBV9 with TRBJ2-1, with 12 bases fitting TRBD2. The CDR3 is 17 amino acids. V was pared by 0 bases and J by 5 bases, with 6 bases of the junction left unmatched. Germline V gives CDR1 SGDLS, CDR2 YYNGEE. Here the CDR3 DNA reads TGTGCCAGCAGCGTAGAGCTAGCGGGGGGGCCTCACAATGAGCAGTTCTTC. This gives the protein CASSVELAGGPHNEQFF.

The chain recombines TRBV19 with TRBJ1-5; D is uncertain. Trimming cost V 3 bases and J 1 base, with 10 bases left between them. In germline, CDR1 is LNHDA, CDR2 SQIVND (reference sequence). The CDR3 covers 15 residues. CDR3 in DNA: TGTGCCAGTAGTATTTTTGGGCAGAGCAATCAGCCCCAGCATTTT. Translated, it gives CASSIFGQSNQPQHF.

This clone was recorded once. The genes are TRBV1 and TRBJ2-3; TRBD2, the table's D call, lacks a check against the DNA. TRBV1 is termed a pseudogene. This CDR3 is built from 15 residues. DNA of the CDR3: TGCACCAGCAGCCATTCCTCCCGTTGTACAGATACGCAGTATTTT. This encodes CTSSHSSRCTDTQYF.

The chain has TRBV7-2 and TRBJ2-3; D remains ambiguous. V was pared by 5 bases and J by 2 bases, with 14 bases between. Germline V gene lookup returns CDR1 SGHTA and CDR2 FQGNSA. The CDR3 is made up of 15 amino acids. CDR3 amino acids: CASSPSILATDTQYF. The CDR3 bases are TGTGCCAGCAGCCCATCGATCCTCGCCACAGATACGCAGTATTTT.

Here the CDR3 DNA reads TGCAGCGTTTGGGGTGGAGGGCCGGACCCCACAGATACGCAGTATTTT. Translation: CSVWGGGPDPTDTQYF. The chain couples TRBV29-1 to TRBJ2-3; D may be TRBD2 (6 bases). Looked up from germline, CDR1 is SQVTM and CDR2 is ANQGSEA. V lost 5 bases, J lost 2 bases, and 20 bases lay in between. This CDR3 contains 16 residues.

The DNA for the CDR3 is TGTGCCAGCAGTTTATCTTACCCCAATCAGCCCCAGCATTTT. Its translation is CASSLSYPNQPQHF. The chain employs TRBV28 and TRBJ1-5; D gene unclear. The germline V and J ends were trimmed by 1 base and 3 bases, with 7 bases remaining between them. The V gene's germline CDR1 is MDHEN and CDR2 SYDVKM. This CDR3 region has 14 residues. Full variable domain (outside the CDR3, taken from reference TRBV28 and TRBJ1-5): DVKVTQSSRYLVKRTGEKVFLECVQDMDHENMFWYRQDPGLGLRLIYFSYDVKMKEKGDIPEGYSVSREKKERFSLILESASTNQTSMYLCASSLSYPNQPQHFGDGTRLSIL.

This chain joins TRBV19 and TRBJ2-7; D not resolved. Germline assignment: CDR1 LNHDA and CDR2 SQIVND (reference sequence). The CDR3 has 13 residues. V was pared by 3 bases and J by 1 base, with 7 bases between. The chain's CDR3 is CASSMVASYEQYF. The CDR3 bases are TGTGCCAGTAGTATGGTAGCTTCCTACGAGCAGTACTTC. Supplemented by reference TRBV19 and TRBJ2-7, the full variable domain reads DGGITQSPKYLFRKEGQNVTLSCEQNLNHDAMYWYRQDPGQGLRLIYYSQIVNDFQKGDIAEGYSVSREKKESFPLTVTSAQKNPTAFYLCASSMVASYEQYFGPGTRLTVT.

The CDR3 DNA reads as TGTGCCAGCAGGGAGGGGGGGCCCACTTACAATGAGCAGTTCTTC. It codes for CASREGGPTYNEQFF. The chain carries TRBV6-5 and TRBJ2-1; D is possibly TRBD2 (7 bases). The V gene's germline CDR1 is MNHEY and CDR2 SVGAGI. The CDR3 has 15 amino acids. With 6 bases removed from V and 4 bases from J, the gap between germline ends came to 16 bases.

The chain is built from TRBV5-8 and TRBJ2-5; 7 nucleotides line up with TRBD1. Losses at the gene ends were 2 bases for V and 1 base for J; bases not matched to a gene: 11. CDR1 and CDR2 from the germline V gene are SGHTS and YDEGEE. CDR3 size: 17 residues. The CDR3 sequence: CASSFTSGTAGQETQYF. For the CDR3, the DNA is TGTGCCAGCAGCTTCACATCCGGGACAGCCGGCCAAGAGACCCAGTACTTC.

The chain has TRBV6-5 and TRBJ1-2; 8 nucleotides line up with TRBD1. After removal of 2 bases from V and 5 bases from J, the junction contained 7 bases not matched to a gene. Germline V CDR1 and CDR2: MNHEY, SVGAGI. There are 15 residues in the CDR3. The CDR3 sequence: CASSYTDRVKYGYTF. The CDR3 bases are TGTGCCAGCAGTTACACGGACAGGGTCAAATATGGCTACACCTTC.

The chain employs TRBV11-2 and TRBJ2-7; the D gene is possibly TRBD2 (5 bases). Trimming left V 0 bases short and J 6 bases short, with 15 bases between. CDR1 SGHAT and CDR2 FQNNGV come from the germline V gene. The CDR3 runs 15 residues. CDR3: CASSLDPSLVPEQYF. CDR3 bases: TGTGCCAGCAGCTTAGACCCCTCACTAGTCCCCGAGCAGTACTTC.

The CDR3 sequence: CSAPGGFPTF. The CDR3 DNA follows: TGCAGTGCCCCCGGCGGCTTCCCCACCTTC. V and J are TRBV20-1 and TRBJ1-2; D remains unclear. The germline V and J ends were trimmed by 6 bases and 13 bases, with 15 bases remaining between them. This CDR3 region has 10 residues. Germline CDR1 is DFQATT and CDR2 is SNEGSKA (reference sequence).

This clone was detected only a few times. This chain links TRBV28 with TRBJ1-2, with TRBD1 identical over 9 bases. V lost 3 bases, J lost 4 bases, and 6 bases stayed unmatched. The CDR3 runs to 15 residues. Germline V CDR1 and CDR2: MDHEN, SYDVKM. CDR3 residues: CASSFVTGGGYGYTF. The CDR3, as DNA: TGTGCCAGCAGTTTCGTGACAGGGGGTGGCTATGGCTACACCTTC.

J is TRBJ2-3 and V is TRBV4-1; a weak D match, TRBD2 (5 bases). This CDR3 region has 14 residues. V was trimmed by 4 bases and J by 2 bases, leaving 10 bases between them. CDR1 is MGHRA, CDR2 YSYEKL, per germline. DNA of the CDR3: TGCGCCAGCAGCCCAGCGGAGGACACAGATACGCAGTATTTT. It encodes CASSPAEDTDTQYF.